These 27 T cell receptor beta chains were sequenced from one sample in a study of blood T cell repertoires in COVID-19 (dated by TCRdb to about 2020). To prepare the library, the immunoSEQ multiplex PCR assay was applied. TCRdb re-hosts the immuneACCESS table, in-frame sequences only. Its copies lack some clones; in the studies checked, an unresolved V gene accounts for under half of them, and the cause for the rest is not known. The sample table contains around 310,000 clones; only one count was recorded for 88% of them. The top ten constitute 5% of the sample. The sequencing sample was made of PBMCs or T cells enriched from blood (not recorded which). Source of these receptors: a man aged 30-40 years who had recovered from COVID-19.

The chain is built from TRBV7-9 and TRBJ1-4; TRBD1 aligns across 9 bases. This CDR3 has 15 amino acids. Trimming at V came to 4 bases and at J to 7 bases, leaving 7 bases not matched to a gene. CDR1 and CDR2 from the germline V gene are SEHNR and FQNEAQ (reference sequence). The CDR3 reads CASSWGTGMGEKLFF. The CDR3 DNA reads as TGTGCCAGCAGCTGGGGGACAGGGATGGGTGAAAAACTGTTTTTT.

J is TRBJ1-2 and V is TRBV11-2; 8 nucleotides align to TRBD1. This CDR3 contains 14 residues. Germline CDR1 reads SGHAT; CDR2 reads FQNNGV. Germline trimming cut 1 base from V and 4 bases from J; bases unmatched to any gene: 2. The CDR3 spells CASSLGQGAYGYTF. In DNA, the CDR3 is TGTGCCAGCAGCTTAGGGCAGGGGGCCTATGGCTACACCTTC.

This chain connects TRBV9 to TRBJ1-1; TRBD1 might be the D (6 bases). Germline-derived CDR1 and CDR2 are SGDLS and YYNGEE. This CDR3 spans 17 amino acids. Between the trimmed V and J ends, which lost 0 bases and 3 bases, there was a span of 18 bases. The CDR3 spells CASSVGKGQPKDTEAFF. Here the CDR3 DNA reads TGTGCCAGCAGCGTAGGTAAAGGACAGCCAAAGGACACTGAAGCTTTCTTT.

This sequence joins TRBV5-8 and TRBJ1-3; D might be TRBD1 (6 bases). The CDR3 has 15 amino acids. In germline, CDR1 is SGHTS, CDR2 YDEGEE. V was clipped by 4 bases and J by 0 bases, with 11 bases between them. The CDR3 DNA reads TGTGCCAGCAGCCACGGACAGAGCTCTGGAAACACCATATATTTT. It specifies CASSHGQSSGNTIYF.

The V call is TRBV28, the J call TRBJ1-2; 11 nucleotides line up with TRBD1. CDR1 is MDHEN, CDR2 SYDVKM, per germline. The V segment lost 2 bases and the J segment 8 bases; nucleotides outside the gene matches: 10. The length of the CDR3 is 16 residues. This CDR3 is CASSLGQGAGLYGYTF. DNA of the CDR3: TGTGCCAGCAGTTTAGGACAGGGGGCGGGGTTGTACGGCTACACCTTC.

This chain joins TRBV5-5 and TRBJ1-5; weak D call: TRBD1 (5 bases). Germline CDR1 is SGHKS and CDR2 is YYEKEE (reference sequence). This CDR3 has 15 amino acids. V lost 3 bases and J lost 9, with 19 bases in between. CDR3 sequence: CASSSTDSRARPQHF. The CDR3 DNA reads as TGTGCCAGCAGCTCGACAGACAGTCGGGCGCGGCCCCAGCATTTT.

This sequence joins TRBV5-1 and TRBJ1-2, with 8 bases fitting TRBD1. After removal of 1 base from V and 1 base from J, the junction contained 3 bases not matched to a gene. There are 15 residues in the CDR3. Germline CDR1 SGHRS, CDR2 YFSETQ. CDR3 in DNA: TGCGCCAGCAGCTTGAACACAGGGGGTAACTATGGCTACACCTTC. Its translation: CASSLNTGGNYGYTF.

V gene TRBV5-1 combines with J gene TRBJ1-2; 7 nucleotides match TRBD1. The CDR3 totals 13 residues. Germline V gene sequence: CDR1 SGHRS, CDR2 YFSETQ. Germline trimming cut 1 base from V and 8 bases from J; bases unmatched to any gene: 5. CDR3 region: CASSLTGDEGYTF. Written as DNA, the CDR3 is TGCGCCAGCAGCTTGACAGGGGACGAAGGCTACACCTTC.

The rearrangement links TRBV9 to TRBJ1-1; D is perhaps TRBD1 (6 bases). The germline V and J ends were trimmed by 1 base and 1 base, with 11 bases remaining between them. Germline lookup yields CDR1 SGDLS and CDR2 YYNGEE. The CDR3 has 15 amino acids. CDR3 region: CASSVRGAPNTEAFF. DNA of the CDR3: TGTGCCAGCAGCGTACGGGGGGCGCCGAACACTGAAGCTTTCTTT.

V and J are TRBV30 and TRBJ2-2; D remains ambiguous. V lost 6 bases and J lost 0, with 11 bases in between. This CDR3 contains 14 residues. Germline assignment: CDR1 GTSNPN and CDR2 SVGIG (reference sequence). Here the CDR3 reads CACSANPNTGELFF. CDR3 sequence (DNA): TGTGCCTGTTCCGCGAACCCGAACACCGGGGAGCTGTTTTTT.

The V and J genes are TRBV7-3 and TRBJ1-6; D is unclear. Deletions cut 1 base from V and 2 bases from J, with 6 bases between. This CDR3 comprises 15 residues. Germline V lookup: CDR1 SGHTA, CDR2 FQGTGA. In DNA, the CDR3 is TGTGCCAGCAGCTTAAAGGCGGCCTATAATTCACCCCTCCACTTT. Protein: CASSLKAAYNSPLHF. The whole variable domain, remainder taken from reference TRBV7-3 and TRBJ1-6, is GAGVSQTPSNKVTEKGKYVELRCDPISGHTALYWYRQSLGQGPEFLIYFQGTGAADDSGLPNDRFFAVRPEGSVSTLKIQRTERGDSAVYLCASSLKAAYNSPLHFGNGTRLTVT.

The J gene is TRBJ1-1, the V gene TRBV9; D possibly corresponds to TRBD1 (6 bases). The length of the CDR3 is 14 residues. Trimming stripped 2 bases from V and 5 bases from J, with 13 bases between. Germline values: CDR1 SGDLS, CDR2 YYNGEE. This CDR3 is CASSVTVQGTEAFF. In nucleotides, the CDR3 is TGTGCCAGCAGCGTGACGGTTCAGGGGACTGAAGCTTTCTTT.

J is TRBJ1-5 and V is TRBV9; 10 bases agree with TRBD1. This CDR3 comprises 15 residues. J gave up 3 bases and V 4 bases, and 4 bases lay outside the gene matches. CDR1 and CDR2 (germline): SGDLS, YYNGEE. CDR3 amino acids: CASSRDRGFNQPQHF. In nucleotides, the CDR3 is TGTGCCAGCAGCCGGGACAGGGGCTTCAATCAGCCCCAGCATTTT.

The chain employs TRBV5-1 and TRBJ1-2, with a tentative D call TRBD1 (6 bases). Trimming took 2 bases from V and 5 from J, leaving 10 bases between them. Germline CDR1 reads SGHRS; CDR2 reads YFSETQ. The CDR3 contains 13 residues. Here the CDR3 reads CASSFDRTYGYTF. In DNA form, the CDR3 reads TGCGCCAGCAGCTTTGACAGGACTTATGGCTACACCTTC.

This rearrangement joins TRBV6-1 to TRBJ2-7; D gene uncertain. The CDR3 sequence is 15 residues long. The germline V and J ends were trimmed by 1 base and 2 bases, with 12 bases remaining between them. Germline V gives CDR1 MNHNS, CDR2 SASEGT. For the CDR3, the DNA is TGTGCCAGCAGTGAAGGTGACACCTGGACCTACGAGCAGTACTTC. It translates to CASSEGDTWTYEQYF.

The rearrangement uses TRBV28 and TRBJ1-4, with 7 bases aligning to TRBD1. Germline trimming cut 6 bases from V and 3 bases from J; bases unmatched to any gene: 7. This CDR3 region has 15 residues. Germline CDR1 MDHEN, CDR2 SYDVKM. The CDR3 protein is CASSPRGEANEKLFF. CDR3 sequence (DNA): TGTGCCAGCAGCCCCAGGGGGGAGGCTAATGAAAAACTGTTTTTT.

The rearrangement joins TRBV30 to TRBJ1-5; D ambiguous. Germline assignment: CDR1 GTSNPN and CDR2 SVGIG (reference sequence). The V and J ends lost 0 bases and 6 bases respectively, with 9 bases between them. The length of the CDR3 is 13 residues. DNA for the CDR3: TGTGCCTGGAGTGTAGGAGGGCGTCAGCCCCAGCATTTT. The encoded protein is CAWSVGGRQPQHF.

This clone was picked up one time. The CDR3 bases are TGTGCCAGCAGCTTCGGCCCCAGCTACAGCCAGCCCCAGCATTTT. Its translation: CASSFGPSYSQPQHF. This chain uses TRBV5-6 with TRBJ1-5; D is undetermined. The V gene lost 2 bases and the J gene lost 7 bases, with 16 bases spanning the gap. Germline V gives CDR1 SGHDT, CDR2 YYEEEE. The CDR3 contains 15 residues.

The chain uses TRBV7-7 and TRBJ2-1, with 12 bases aligning to TRBD2. Germline assignment: CDR1 SSHAT and CDR2 FNYEAQ (reference sequence). CDR3 length: 16 residues. Germline trimming cut 5 bases from V and 4 bases from J; bases unmatched to any gene: 6. The CDR3 DNA reads as TGTGCCAGCAGCCCGACTAGCGGGGGCTCTTACAATGAGCAGTTCTTC. This codes for CASSPTSGGSYNEQFF. The entire variable domain, with the rest obtained from reference TRBV7-7 and TRBJ2-1, is as follows: GAGVSQSPRYKVTKRGQDVTLRCDPISSHATLYWYQQALGQGPEFLTYFNYEAQPDKSGLPSDRFSAERPEGSISTLTIQRTEQRDSAMYRCASSPTSGGSYNEQFFGPGTRLTVL.

The chain recombines TRBV3-1 (or the pseudogene TRBV3-2) with TRBJ1-6, with TRBD1 as a possible D gene (6 bases). CDR1 LGHDT and CDR2 YNNKEL come from the germline V gene (reference sequence). The V and J ends lost 4 bases and 2 bases respectively, with 15 bases between them. The CDR3 totals 17 residues. CDR3 DNA: TGTGCCAGCAGCCCGAGGGGGGGTGGGGCCTATAATTCACCCCTCCACTTT. This translates into CASSPRGGGAYNSPLHF.

This chain connects TRBV6-5 to TRBJ2-7, with TRBD1 matching 12 bases. The CDR3 is made up of 14 amino acids. V was clipped by 6 bases and J by 6 bases; unmatched bases: 6. Germline values: CDR1 MNHEY, CDR2 SVGAGI. CDR3 bases: TGTGCCAGCAGCCCCGGGACAGGGGGCGGCGAGCAGTACTTC. Residues: CASSPGTGGGEQYF.

This clone was seen a few times. The chain recombines TRBV28 with TRBJ1-4; TRBD1 agrees at 9 bases. CDR3 length: 13 residues. The germline gives CDR1 MDHEN, CDR2 SYDVKM. V shed 8 bases and J 6 bases; nucleotides not matched to a gene: 4. The CDR3 region is CASLGQGYEKLFF. CDR3 in DNA: TGTGCCAGCCTGGGACAGGGTTATGAAAAACTGTTTTTT.

The rearrangement joins TRBV5-6 to TRBJ1-4; D is undetermined. Germline V gives CDR1 SGHDT, CDR2 YYEEEE. V lost 2 bases and J 8 bases, leaving 10 bases between the germline ends. The CDR3 has 13 amino acids. This chain's CDR3 is CASSFNSGEKLFF. The CDR3 DNA reads TGTGCCAGCAGCTTTAACAGTGGGGAAAAACTGTTTTTT.

On this clone: This sample also contains other DNA sequences that code for the same CDR3. The V gene is TRBV11-2, the J gene TRBJ2-7; D unclear. V was shortened by 5 bases and J by 1 base, with 3 bases between the two germline ends. Germline lookup yields CDR1 SGHAT and CDR2 FQNNGV. This CDR3 is built from 11 residues. CDR3 residues: CASSPSYEQYF. In DNA form, the CDR3 reads TGTGCCAGCAGCCCGTCCTACGAGCAGTACTTC. Filled out from reference TRBV11-2 and TRBJ2-7, the complete variable domain reads EAGVAQSPRYKIIEKRQSVAFWCNPISGHATLYWYQQILGQGPKLLIQFQNNGVVDDSQLPKDRFSAERLKGVDSTLKIQPAKLEDSAVYLCASSPSYEQYFGPGTRLTVT.

The rearrangement links TRBV12-5 to TRBJ1-5; perhaps TRBD1 as D (6 bases). Germline V lookup: CDR1 LGHNT, CDR2 FRNRAP. CDR3 size: 12 residues. V lost 7 bases, J lost 6 bases, and 10 bases lay in between. The CDR3 DNA is TGTGCTAGTGCTAAGGACAGTCAGCCCCAGCATTTT. This translates into CASAKDSQPQHF.

V usage is TRBV13 and J usage is TRBJ2-7; D is unclear. V lost 5 bases, J lost 0 bases, and 11 bases lay in between. The CDR3 runs 14 residues. CDR1 and CDR2 (germline): PRHDT, FYEKMQ (reference sequence). The CDR3 nucleotides are TGTGCCAGCAGCATTGGTGGTAGCTCCTACGAGCAGTACTTC. This encodes CASSIGGSSYEQYF.

Note on this clone: The sample contains more than one DNA sequence encoding this CDR3. The chain recombines TRBV2 with TRBJ1-6; D gene unclear. CDR1 SNHLY and CDR2 FYNNEI come from the germline V gene. Trimming left V 1 base short and J 3 bases short, with 7 bases between. The CDR3 totals 15 residues. The CDR3 coding sequence is TGTGCCAGCAGTGAAGGCCAGAACTATAATTCACCCCTCCACTTT. This sequence encodes CASSEGQNYNSPLHF.